The 19 T cell receptor beta chains reported below all come from one sample, sequenced in a study of cytomegalovirus exposure and HLA in healthy donors. Both 60 Vbeta primers and 13 Jbeta primers went into the PCR. TCRdb's copy holds only in-frame clones and misses some; the assay was immunoSEQ multiplex PCR. Here the sample table reports about 130,000 clones. The sequencing sample was made of PBMCs. The source of these receptors is a woman between 55 and 75 years old in good health and CMV-seronegative.

CDR3 sequence: CASSYPGTGRTEQYF. In DNA, the CDR3 is TGTGCCAGCAGTTACCCCGGGACCGGGAGAACAGAGCAGTATTTT. The rearrangement uses TRBV6-5 and TRBJ2-3, with a weak D call TRBD2 (6 bases). Germline CDR1 and CDR2: MNHEY and SVGAGI. The CDR3 loop spans 15 amino acids. V was trimmed by 2 bases and J by 11 bases, leaving 20 bases between them.

This sequence joins TRBV29-1 and TRBJ2-7; 12 bases map to TRBD2. The CDR3 is made up of 15 amino acids. Germline CDR1 is SQVTM and CDR2 is ANQGSEA. J was trimmed by 2 bases and V by 7 bases; bases with no gene match: 9. CDR3 in DNA: TGCAGCGCTGCCACCTCTAGCGGGAGGGCCTACGAGCAGTACTTC. Encoded protein: CSAATSSGRAYEQYF.

The chain combines TRBV11-2 with TRBJ1-5; 9 nucleotides line up with TRBD1. Germline-derived CDR1 and CDR2 are SGHAT and FQNNGV. This CDR3 contains 15 residues. The ends lost 2 bases at V and 4 bases at J; junction bases unmatched: 3. The CDR3 sequence: CASSLKTGGNQPQHF. CDR3 nucleotides: TGTGCCAGCAGCTTAAAGACAGGGGGGAATCAGCCCCAGCATTTT.

The chain combines TRBV5-5 with TRBJ2-1; TRBD2 agrees at 7 bases. The CDR3 consists of 14 residues. Trimming cost V 7 bases and J 4 bases; bases outside gene matches: 8. Germline CDR1 reads SGHKS; CDR2 reads YYEKEE (reference sequence). The CDR3 loop reads CASDRGEAYNEQFF. Written as DNA, the CDR3 is TGTGCCAGCGACCGGGGGGAAGCTTACAATGAGCAGTTCTTC.

V usage is TRBV9 and J usage is TRBJ1-3; D remains ambiguous. CDR3 length equals 15 residues. CDR1 and CDR2 (germline): SGDLS, YYNGEE. Deletions cut 4 bases from V and 2 bases from J, with 13 bases between. CDR3 in amino acids: CASSLAQVAGNTIYF. CDR3 DNA sequence: TGTGCCAGCAGCTTAGCCCAGGTGGCTGGAAACACCATATATTTT. The full variable domain, in which reference TRBV9 and TRBJ1-3 provide the parts outside the CDR3, is DSGVTQTPKHLITATGQRVTLRCSPRSGDLSVYWYQQSLDQGLQFLIQYYNGEERAKGNILERFSAQQFPDLHSELNLSSLELGDSALYFCASSLAQVAGNTIYFGEGSWLTVV.

The V and J genes are TRBV9 and TRBJ2-1; D is perhaps TRBD2 (7 bases). CDR3 length equals 18 residues. Trimming stripped 0 bases from V and 4 bases from J, with 20 bases between. CDR1 and CDR2 (germline): SGDLS, YYNGEE. The CDR3 bases are TGTGCCAGCAGCGTAGGCCCTGGGTTAGGGGGGGGGTACAATGAGCAGTTCTTC. Its protein product is CASSVGPGLGGGYNEQFF.

The rearrangement joins TRBV25-1 to TRBJ2-3; D uncertain. Germline CDR1 reads MGHDK; CDR2 reads SYGVNS. The ends were cut back, 2 bases at V and 4 bases at J, with 10 bases in the middle. The CDR3 is made up of 14 amino acids. This CDR3 reads CASSEGLFSDTQYF. The DNA of the CDR3 is TGTGCCAGCAGTGAAGGCCTCTTCTCAGATACGCAGTATTTT.

The chain links TRBV2 to TRBJ2-1, with D perhaps TRBD2 (6 bases). The CDR3 consists of 16 residues. Trimming pared 6 bases from V and 0 bases from J, leaving 15 bases between. Germline CDR1 and CDR2: SNHLY and FYNNEI. The CDR3 region has the DNA TGTGCCAGCAGGCTACGGGACTCAAGCTCCTACAATGAGCAGTTCTTC. Translated: CASRLRDSSSYNEQFF.

This chain joins TRBV29-1 and TRBJ2-5, with TRBD2 matching over 7 bases. Looked up from germline, CDR1 is SQVTM and CDR2 is ANQGSEA. The V and J ends lost 3 bases and 4 bases, in that order; junction bases with no gene match: 5. The CDR3 extends over 13 amino acids. CDR3 protein: CSVDSGVRETQYF. The CDR3, as DNA: TGCAGCGTTGACAGCGGGGTAAGAGAGACCCAGTACTTC.

CDR3 amino acids: CASSLMTGGLGNEKLFF. The CDR3, as DNA: TGTGCCAGCAGCTTAATGACAGGGGGCCTCGGTAATGAAAAACTGTTTTTT. The V call is TRBV7-9, the J call TRBJ1-4; 10 nucleotides align to TRBD1. V lost 2 bases to trimming and J lost 4 bases; unmatched junction nucleotides: 7. Germline assignment: CDR1 SEHNR and CDR2 FQNEAQ (reference sequence). This CDR3 is built from 17 residues.

V is TRBV6-5 and J is TRBJ1-2; D is unclear. The CDR3 totals 14 residues. The V and J ends lost 5 bases and 2 bases respectively, with 12 bases between them. Per the germline V gene, CDR1 is MNHEY and CDR2 is SVGAGI. CDR3 in amino acids: CASSTTDTNYGYTF. The DNA of the CDR3 is TGTGCCAGCAGTACAACTGACACGAACTATGGCTACACCTTC.

The chain employs TRBV7-9 and TRBJ1-4; D call uncertain. The CDR3 length is 13 residues. V lost 5 bases and J 7 bases, leaving 11 bases between the germline ends. The germline V gene has CDR1 SEHNR and CDR2 FQNEAQ (reference sequence). The CDR3 loop reads CASSRGLAEKLFF. The CDR3 bases are TGTGCCAGCAGCCGCGGTTTGGCTGAAAAACTGTTTTTT. Full variable domain (outside the CDR3, taken from reference TRBV7-9 and TRBJ1-4): DTGVSQNPRHKITKRGQNVTFRCDPISEHNRLYWYRQTLGQGPEFLTYFQNEAQLEKSRLLSDRFSAERPKGSFSTLEIQRTEQGDSAMYLCASSRGLAEKLFFGSGTQLSVL.

The rearrangement links TRBV30 to TRBJ1-4; maybe TRBD1 (6 bases). The CDR3 is made up of 16 amino acids. The germline V gene encodes CDR1 GTSNPN and CDR2 SVGIG (reference sequence). Trimming took 4 bases from V and 1 from J, leaving 16 bases between them. For the CDR3, the DNA is TGTGCCTGGACAAAGGGACACCCGGGAACTAATGAAAAACTGTTTTTT. Translating gives CAWTKGHPGTNEKLFF.

The J gene is TRBJ1-1, the V gene TRBV10-1; D gene uncertain. Germline V gene sequence: CDR1 WNHNN, CDR2 SYGVQD (reference sequence). V gave up 2 bases and J gave up 7 bases, with 11 bases separating them. This CDR3 region has 13 residues. Here the CDR3 DNA reads TGCGCCAGCAGTGAGGCGGGAACCCTTGAAGCTTTCTTT. Translation: CASSEAGTLEAFF.

The DNA of the CDR3 is TGTGCCAGCAGCTTAGCCGGGACAGCTCAAGAGACCCAGTACTTC. It encodes CASSLAGTAQETQYF. V usage is TRBV7-9 and J usage is TRBJ2-5; 7 bases line up with TRBD1. Looked up from germline, CDR1 is SEHNR and CDR2 is FQNEAQ (reference sequence). The CDR3 has 15 amino acids. J lost 2 bases, V lost 0 bases, and 3 bases had no gene match.

The genes are TRBV10-3 and TRBJ2-3, with TRBD2 identical over 13 bases. This CDR3 has 16 amino acids. Germline V gene lookup returns CDR1 ENHRY and CDR2 SYGVKD. J gave up 3 bases and V 5 bases, and 5 bases lay outside the gene matches. This CDR3 is CAISPGLAGITDTQYF. The DNA of the CDR3 is TGTGCCATCAGTCCGGGACTAGCGGGAATAACAGATACGCAGTATTTT.

This chain joins TRBV10-1 and TRBJ1-4, with D tentatively TRBD1 (5 bases). CDR3 length: 13 residues. Germline V gene data show CDR1 as WNHNN and CDR2 as SYGVQD (reference sequence). V was clipped by 4 bases and J by 5 bases, with 8 bases between them. The CDR3 region is CASSVDTNEKLFF. The CDR3 DNA follows: TGCGCCAGCAGTGTGGACACGAATGAAAAACTGTTTTTT.

The CDR3 is CACNGGLDKNIQYF. CDR3 DNA sequence: TGTGCCTGTAATGGGGGCTTAGACAAAAACATTCAGTACTTC. The genes are TRBV30 and TRBJ2-4; D may be TRBD1 (6 bases). The germline CDR1 and CDR2 sequences are GTSNPN and SVGIG (reference sequence). Trimming removed 6 bases at V and 3 bases at J, with 15 bases between. The CDR3 consists of 14 residues.

The rearrangement links TRBV5-8 to TRBJ2-7, with D maybe TRBD1 (7 bases). Germline CDR1 and CDR2: SGHTS and YDEGEE. The V end was cut by 0 bases, the J end by 2 bases, with 15 bases between. The CDR3 loop spans 16 amino acids. The CDR3 sequence is CASSLASGGLAYEQYF. The CDR3 bases are TGTGCCAGCAGCTTGGCCTCAGGGGGGTTGGCCTACGAGCAGTACTTC.